This T cell receptor beta chain was recorded in a study of T cell changes during pregnancy in multiple sclerosis. Using immunoSEQ multiplex PCR, the repertoire was profiled, and TCRdb retains in-frame clones only, with some absent. The sample carries under 40,000 clones, 90% recorded once. Losses at the gene ends were 0 bases for V and 7 bases for J; bases not matched to a gene: 18. Germline assignment: CDR1 MGHRA and CDR2 YSYEKL. The CDR3 totals 20 residues. The sequencing here drew on CD4+ T cells from peripheral blood mononuclear cells, taken in the second trimester of pregnancy. The sequence derives from a female donor with multiple sclerosis, enrolled in a pregnancy study. The rearrangement joins TRBV4-1 to TRBJ2-5; TRBD2 matches 12 bases. CDR3 amino acids: CASSQDSGRGLAGLAGTQYF. The CDR3, as DNA: TGCGCCAGCAGCCAAGATTCAGGACGGGGACTAGCGGGCCTCGCCGGGACCCAGTACTTC.